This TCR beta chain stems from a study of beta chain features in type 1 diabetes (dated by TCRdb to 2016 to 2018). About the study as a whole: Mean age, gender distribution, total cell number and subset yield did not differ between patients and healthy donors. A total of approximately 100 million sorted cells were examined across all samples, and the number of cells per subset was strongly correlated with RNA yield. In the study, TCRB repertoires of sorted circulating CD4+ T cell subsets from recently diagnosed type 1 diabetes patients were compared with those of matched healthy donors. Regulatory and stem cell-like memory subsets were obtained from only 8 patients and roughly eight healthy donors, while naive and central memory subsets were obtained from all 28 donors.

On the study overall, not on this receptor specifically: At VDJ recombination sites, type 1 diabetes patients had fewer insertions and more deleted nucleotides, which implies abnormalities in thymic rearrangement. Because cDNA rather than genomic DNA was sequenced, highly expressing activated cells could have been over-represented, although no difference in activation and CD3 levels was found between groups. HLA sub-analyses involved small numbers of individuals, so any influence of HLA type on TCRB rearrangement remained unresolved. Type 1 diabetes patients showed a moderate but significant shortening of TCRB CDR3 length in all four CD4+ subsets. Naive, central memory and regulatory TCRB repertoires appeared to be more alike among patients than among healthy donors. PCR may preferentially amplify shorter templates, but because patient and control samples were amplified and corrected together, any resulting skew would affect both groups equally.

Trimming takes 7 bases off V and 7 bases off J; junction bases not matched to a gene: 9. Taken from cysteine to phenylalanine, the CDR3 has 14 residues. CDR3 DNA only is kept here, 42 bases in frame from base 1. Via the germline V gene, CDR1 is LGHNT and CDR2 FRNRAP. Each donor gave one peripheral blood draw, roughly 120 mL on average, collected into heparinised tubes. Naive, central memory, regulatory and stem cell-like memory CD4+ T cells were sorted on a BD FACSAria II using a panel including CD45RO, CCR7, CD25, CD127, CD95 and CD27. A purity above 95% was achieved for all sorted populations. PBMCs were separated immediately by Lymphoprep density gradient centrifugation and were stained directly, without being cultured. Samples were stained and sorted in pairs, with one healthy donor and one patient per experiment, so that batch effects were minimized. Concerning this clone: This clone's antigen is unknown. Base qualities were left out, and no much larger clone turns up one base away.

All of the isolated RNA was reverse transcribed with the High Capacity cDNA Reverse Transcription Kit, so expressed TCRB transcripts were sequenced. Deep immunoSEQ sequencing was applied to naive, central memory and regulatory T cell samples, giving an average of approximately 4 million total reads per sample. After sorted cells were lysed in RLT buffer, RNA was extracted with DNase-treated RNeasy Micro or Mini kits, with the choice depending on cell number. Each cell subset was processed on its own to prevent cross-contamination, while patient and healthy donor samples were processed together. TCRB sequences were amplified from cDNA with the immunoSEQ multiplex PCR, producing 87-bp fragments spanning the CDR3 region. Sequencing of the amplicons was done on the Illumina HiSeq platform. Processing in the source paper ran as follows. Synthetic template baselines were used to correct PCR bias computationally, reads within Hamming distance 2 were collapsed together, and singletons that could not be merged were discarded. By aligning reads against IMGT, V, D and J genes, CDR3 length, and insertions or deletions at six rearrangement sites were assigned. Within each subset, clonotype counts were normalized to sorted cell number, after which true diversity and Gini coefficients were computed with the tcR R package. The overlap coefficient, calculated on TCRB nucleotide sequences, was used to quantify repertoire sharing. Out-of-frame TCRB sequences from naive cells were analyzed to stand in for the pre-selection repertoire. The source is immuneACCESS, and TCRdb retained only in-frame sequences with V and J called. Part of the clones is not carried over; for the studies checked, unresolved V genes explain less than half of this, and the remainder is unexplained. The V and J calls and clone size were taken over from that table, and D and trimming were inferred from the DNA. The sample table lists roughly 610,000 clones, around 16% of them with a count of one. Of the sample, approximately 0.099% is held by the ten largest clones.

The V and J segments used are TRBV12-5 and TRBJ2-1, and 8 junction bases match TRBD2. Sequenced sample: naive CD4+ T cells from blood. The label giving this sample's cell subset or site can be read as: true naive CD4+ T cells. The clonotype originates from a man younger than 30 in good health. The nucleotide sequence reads TGTGCTAGTGCGCTAAGCGGGAGTGGGAATGAGCAGTTCTTC. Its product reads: CASALSGSGNEQFF. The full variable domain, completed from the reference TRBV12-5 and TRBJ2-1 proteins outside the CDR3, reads DARVTQTPRHKVTEMGQEVTMRCQPILGHNTVFWYRQTMMQGLELLAYFRNRAPLDDSGMPKDRFSAEMPDATLATLKIQPSEPRDSAVYFCASALSGSGNEQFFGPGTRLTVL.